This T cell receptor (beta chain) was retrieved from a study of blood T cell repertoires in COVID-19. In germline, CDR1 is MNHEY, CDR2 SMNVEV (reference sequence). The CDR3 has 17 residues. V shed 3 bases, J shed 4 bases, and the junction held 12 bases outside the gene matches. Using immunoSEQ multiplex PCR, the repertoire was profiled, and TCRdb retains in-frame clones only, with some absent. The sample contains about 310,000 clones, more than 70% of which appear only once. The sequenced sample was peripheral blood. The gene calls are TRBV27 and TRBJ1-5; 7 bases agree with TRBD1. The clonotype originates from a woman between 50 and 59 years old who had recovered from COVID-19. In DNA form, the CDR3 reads TGTGCCAGCAGTTTTGCCCCAAACAGGGGTGGGAATCAGCCCCAGCATTTT. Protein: CASSFAPNRGGNQPQHF.